This T cell receptor (beta chain) was observed in a study of blood T cell repertoires in COVID-19. Study context: Acute and convalescent COVID-19 specimens originated in the United States, Italy and Spain.

This clone has a handful of counts. Mismatch with germline at one junction end may stem from a read error. Clones were read by immunoSEQ multiplex PCR, and TCRdb kept only the in-frame ones, dropping some. The table shows approximately 140,000 clones, with 70% to 90% occurring only once. The germline CDR1 and CDR2 sequences are SSHAT and FNYEAQ (reference sequence). The CDR3 has 20 amino acids. Sequenced sample: peripheral blood. This receptor was taken from a woman in her sixties or seventies with acute or convalescent COVID-19. This chain links TRBV7-7 with TRBJ2-5; 12 bases are a match to TRBD2. CDR3 in DNA: TGTGCTAGCAGCTTAGCGGAAATCGATGCTAGCGGGGGGGCCACAGAGACCCAGTACTTC. This encodes CASSLAEIDASGGATETQYF. The whole variable domain, filled in from reference TRBV7-7 and TRBJ2-5, reads GAGVSQSPRYKVTKRGQDVTLRCDPISSHATLYWYQQALGQGPEFLTYFNYEAQPDKSGLPSDRFSAERPEGSISTLTIQRTEQRDSAMYRCASSLAEIDASGGATETQYFGPGTRLLVL.